Sequencing of this TCR beta chain was carried out in a study of cytomegalovirus exposure and HLA in healthy donors. Broader study findings: Later, TCR association rates were found to vary by HLA locus, highest for DRB1 and lowest for HLA-C. Later on, an analysis tied roughly 17,000 TCR beta sequences to HLA alleles at 0.05 false discovery rate.

The PCR contained 60 Vbeta and 13 Jbeta primers. The data were produced by immunoSEQ multiplex PCR, yet TCRdb's version contains in-frame clones alone and is incomplete. The sample holds 150,000 to 200,000 clones, 80% to 90% seen once. From germline, CDR1 is LNHDA and CDR2 SQIVND (reference sequence). Unmatched junction bases numbered 4, after V lost 7 bases and J lost 0 bases. This CDR3 region has 14 residues. Of note for this clone: Its antigen is undetermined.

The chain combines TRBV19 with TRBJ1-1; 8 nucleotides agree with TRBD1. This receptor was obtained from a girl aged 2 to 9 in good health and CMV-seropositive. The sample consisted of PBMCs. DNA of the CDR3: TGTGCCAGTAAGGGACAGGCGATGAACACTGAAGCTTTCTTT. As protein: CASKGQAMNTEAFF.